A single sample gave rise to the 31 T cell receptor beta chains below, sequenced in a study of post-analysis software for immune sequencing data. TCR beta cDNA libraries had unique molecular identifiers. TCRdb analysed the PCR reads with MiXCR anew, one entry per CDR3 protein. The sample consists of roughly 670,000 distinct CDR3 sequences, 59% of them appearing once. Overall study findings and caveats: In patients, about five TRBV segments were more frequent than in controls, with TRBV5-6, TRBV5-1 and TRBV20-1 among them.

No antigen has been identified for these receptors. The sequenced material came from blood. Receptor source: a girl aged 2-9 years with multiple sclerosis.

This clonotype has at least ten counts. The CDR3 loop reads CASSLGVAKNIQYF. CDR3 DNA sequence: TGCGCCAGCAGCTTGGGAGTAGCCAAAAACATTCAGTACTTC. The rearrangement uses TRBV5-1 and TRBJ2-4; D gene unclear. Germline assignment: CDR1 SGHRS and CDR2 YFSETQ. Trimming took 0 bases from V and 0 from J, leaving 4 bases between them. This CDR3 has 14 amino acids.

The chain is built from TRBV12-3 or TRBV12-4 and TRBJ2-5; TRBD1 matches 10 bases. CDR3 size: 14 residues. V gave up 6 bases and J gave up 7 bases; unmatched junction bases: 8. CDR3: CASRAGTGERTQYF. The CDR3 DNA reads as TGTGCCAGCAGAGCCGGGACAGGGGAGAGGACCCAGTACTTC.

The sample holds a few counts of this clonotype. J is TRBJ2-4 and V is TRBV5-1; the D is unclear. The DNA end lines up better with TRBJ2-7; the J call may be wrong. This CDR3 contains 12 residues. Germline values: CDR1 SGHRS, CDR2 YFSETQ. CDR3 bases: TGCGCCAGCAGGGACGGGTACTACGAGCAGTACTTC. Translated: CASRDGYYEQYF.

The genes are TRBV6-5 and TRBJ1-1; TRBD1 might be the D (5 bases). CDR3 length equals 16 residues. Germline CDR1 and CDR2: MNHEY and SVGAGI. Trimming stripped 4 bases from V and 4 bases from J, with 19 bases between. CDR3 region: CASSSHPGSRVTEAFF. In DNA form, the CDR3 reads TGTGCCAGCAGTTCACACCCAGGGTCAAGAGTCACTGAAGCTTTCTTT.

Regarding this clonotype: A read error is likely, as this CDR3 ends without the conserved phenylalanine or tryptophan. This rearrangement joins TRBV29-1 to TRBJ2-1; 8 nucleotides line up with TRBD2. This CDR3 has 16 residues. Germline-derived CDR1 and CDR2 are SQVTM and ANQGSEA. The CDR3: CSVPPTSASSYNEQFC. The CDR3, as DNA: TGCAGCGTCCCTCCGACTAGCGCAAGCTCCTATAATGAGCAGTTCTGC.

The chain carries TRBV6-5 and TRBJ2-1; a possible D gene is TRBD2 (5 bases). CDR1 MNHEY and CDR2 SVGAGI come from the germline V gene. CDR3 length: 17 amino acids. Between the trimmed V and J ends, which lost 0 bases and 8 bases, there was a span of 20 bases. CDR3 in amino acids: CASSYSIRGSDFHEQFF. The CDR3 nucleotides read TGTGCCAGCAGTTACTCGATTCGGGGTTCAGACTTTCATGAGCAGTTCTTC.

With regard to this clonotype: The junction departs from germline at one end; a sequencing error may be responsible. The chain uses TRBV4-1 and TRBJ1-1; D unclear. From germline, CDR1 is MGHRA and CDR2 YSYEKL. This CDR3 region has 14 residues. CDR3 sequence reads: CASSQVTENTEAFF. CDR3 DNA: TGCGCCAGCAGCCAAGTAACCGAGAACACTGAGGCTTTCTTT.

The CDR3 DNA reads as TGCGCCAGCAGCCCCCGACAGGGGTCGTCCTACGAGCAGTACTTC. This translates into CASSPRQGSSYEQYF. The V gene is TRBV5-1, the J gene TRBJ2-7; TRBD1 agrees at 8 bases. CDR3 length: 15 residues. Losses at the gene ends were 4 bases for V and 1 base for J; bases not matched to a gene: 7. Germline-derived CDR1 and CDR2 are SGHRS and YFSETQ. Full variable domain (rest looked up from reference TRBV5-1 and TRBJ2-7): KAGVTQTPRYLIKTRGQQVTLSCSPISGHRSVSWYQQTPGQGLQFLFEYFSETQRNKGNFPGRFSGRQFSNSRSEMNVSTLELGDSALYLCASSPRQGSSYEQYFGPGTRLTVT.

A few counts support this clonotype. V usage is TRBV5-1 and J usage is TRBJ1-2; D may be TRBD1 (5 bases). This CDR3 is 14 amino acids long. Germline assignment: CDR1 SGHRS and CDR2 YFSETQ. The V end lost 1 base, the J end lost 5 bases, and 12 bases lay between the germline ends. The CDR3 coding sequence is TGCGCCAGCAGCTTGACCGGGACGGATTATGGCTACACCTTC. It encodes CASSLTGTDYGYTF.

V usage is TRBV3-1 and J usage is TRBJ2-7; D is perhaps TRBD1 (6 bases). V was pared by 4 bases and J by 4 bases, with 14 bases between. Germline V gives CDR1 LGHDT, CDR2 YNNKEL (reference sequence). This CDR3 contains 14 residues. The CDR3, as DNA: TGTGCCAGCAGCCGGACCCGGACAGCTTACGAGCAGTACTTC. Translation gives CASSRTRTAYEQYF.

The sample holds a few counts of this clonotype. This sequence joins TRBV29-1 and TRBJ1-2; 10 bases fit TRBD1. The CDR3 contains 12 residues. In germline, CDR1 is SQVTM, CDR2 ANQGSEA. Trimming at V came to 8 bases and at J to 8 bases, leaving 8 bases not matched to a gene. The CDR3 sequence is CSPGTGEGGYTF. As DNA, the CDR3 is TGCAGCCCCGGGACAGGGGAGGGGGGCTACACCTTC. Supplemented by reference TRBV29-1 and TRBJ1-2, the full variable domain reads SAVISQKPSRDICQRGTSLTIQCQVDSQVTMMFWYRQQPGQSLTLIATANQGSEATYESGFVIDKFPISRPNLTFSTLTVSNMSPEDSSIYLCSPGTGEGGYTFGSGTRLTVV.

The chain couples TRBV11-3 to TRBJ2-1; 11 positions agree with TRBD2. With V trimmed by 6 bases and J by 3 bases, 4 bases remained unmatched. CDR1 is SGHNT and CDR2 is YENEEA in the germline V gene. This CDR3 region has 15 residues. The CDR3 DNA reads as TGTGCCAGCAGGAACGGACTAGCGGGCTACAATGAGCAGTTCTTC. Translation gives CASRNGLAGYNEQFF.

To note about this clonotype: This may be a read error: a much more frequent sequence differs by one nucleotide. The CDR3: CASSLAGVKTQYF. Written as DNA, the CDR3 is TGTGCCAGCAGTTTAGCAGGGGTGAAGACCCAGTACTTC. The chain couples TRBV27 to TRBJ2-5; maybe TRBD1 (6 bases). Trimming shortened V by 2 bases and J by 6 bases, and 10 bases separated the two germline ends. The length of the CDR3 is 13 residues. Germline-derived CDR1 and CDR2 are MNHEY and SMNVEV (reference sequence).

The chain couples TRBV2 to TRBJ1-2, with TRBD1 matching over 7 bases. The ends lost 2 bases at V and 0 bases at J; junction bases unmatched: 12. From germline, CDR1 is SNHLY and CDR2 FYNNEI. The CDR3 runs 18 residues. The CDR3 bases are TGTGCCAGCAGTGAACGCTACTTGGGAGACAGGGCTAACTATGGCTACACCTTC. This encodes CASSERYLGDRANYGYTF.

This chain uses TRBV11-1 with TRBJ1-2; D remains unclear. The CDR3 sequence is 14 residues long. The V gene's germline CDR1 is SGHAT and CDR2 FQDESV (reference sequence). Deletions cut 0 bases from V and 3 bases from J, with 8 bases between. Here the CDR3 DNA reads TGTGCCAGCAGCTTAGCGCCGTCAGACTATGGCTACACCTTC. Translation: CASSLAPSDYGYTF.

The V gene is TRBV11-2, the J gene TRBJ2-1, with a weak D call TRBD2 (5 bases). The CDR3 is made up of 14 amino acids. Germline values: CDR1 SGHAT, CDR2 FQNNGV. The V gene lost 3 bases and the J gene lost 7 bases, with 13 bases spanning the gap. The CDR3 DNA follows: TGTGCCAGCAGCTTCTTTCGGGGTGTGAATGAGCAGTTCTTC. Translation gives CASSFFRGVNEQFF.

The V gene is TRBV30, the J gene TRBJ2-1; 10 positions agree with TRBD2. CDR1 is GTSNPN, CDR2 SVGIG, per germline (reference sequence). CDR3 length: 14 amino acids. The J segment lost 8 bases and the V segment lost 2 bases, leaving 6 bases of the junction unmatched. CDR3 in DNA: TGTGCCTGGAGTCGGTCTAGCGGGAGCCATGAGCAGTTCTTC. It is translated as CAWSRSSGSHEQFF. Full variable domain (remainder filled in from reference TRBV30 and TRBJ2-1): SQTIHQWPATLVQPVGSPLSLECTVEGTSNPNLYWYRQAAGRGLQLLFYSVGIGQISSEVPQNLSASRPQDRQFILSSKKLLLSDSGFYLCAWSRSSGSHEQFFGPGTRLTVL.

J is TRBJ2-1 and V is TRBV5-5, with unresolved D. The CDR3 covers 16 residues. V shed 4 bases and J shed 8 bases, with 22 bases lying between them. The germline CDR1 and CDR2 sequences are SGHKS and YYEKEE (reference sequence). The CDR3 loop reads CASSGSEWPLGYEQFF. The CDR3 bases are TGTGCCAGCAGCGGCAGCGAGTGGCCCCTAGGCTATGAGCAGTTCTTC.

The chain recombines TRBV7-2 with TRBJ2-3; D possibly corresponds to TRBD2 (7 bases). CDR3 length: 16 amino acids. V was pared by 2 bases and J by 4 bases, with 16 bases between. Germline values: CDR1 SGHTA, CDR2 FQGNSA. CDR3 sequence: CASSLQGTTSADTQYF. CDR3 sequence (DNA): TGTGCCAGCAGCTTACAGGGGACCACTAGCGCAGATACGCAGTATTTT. The whole variable domain, remainder taken from reference TRBV7-2 and TRBJ2-3, is GAGVSQSPSNKVTEKGKDVELRCDPISGHTALYWYRQSLGQGLEFLIYFQGNSAPDKSGLPSDRFSAERTGGSVSTLTIQRTQQEDSAVYLCASSLQGTTSADTQYFGPGTRLTVL.

A note on this clonotype: Relative to the germline gene, one junction end is altered; a read error may explain this. The chain has TRBV20-1 and TRBJ2-5; 7 nucleotides align to TRBD2. The CDR3 covers 14 residues. CDR1 is DFQATT, CDR2 SNEGSKA, per germline (reference sequence). Here the CDR3 reads CSATHGGSPETQDF. The CDR3 DNA is TGCAGTGCCACGCACGGCGGGAGCCCAGAGACCCAGGACTTC.

This clonotype showed up just a few times. The chain carries TRBV3-1 and TRBJ2-7; 7 positions match TRBD1. This CDR3 is built from 13 residues. CDR1 and CDR2 (germline): LGHDT, YNNKEL (reference sequence). The J segment lost 4 bases and the V segment lost 4 bases, leaving 4 bases of the junction unmatched. In nucleotides, the CDR3 is TGTGCCAGCAGCCGGACAGGCAGGTACGAGCAGTACTTC. It specifies CASSRTGRYEQYF.

The sample holds a few counts of this clonotype. J is TRBJ2-5 and V is TRBV5-5; D ambiguous. Germline V gene sequence: CDR1 SGHKS, CDR2 YYEKEE (reference sequence). Trimming stripped 0 bases from V and 2 bases from J, with 5 bases between. The CDR3 runs to 13 residues. The DNA of the CDR3 is TGTGCCAGCAGCTTGGACCAACAAGAGACCCAGTACTTC. This encodes CASSLDQQETQYF.

This rearrangement joins TRBV30 to TRBJ2-3; no definite D call. Trimming took off 0 bases at V and 3 bases at J, with 13 bases between the two ends. The CDR3 contains 15 residues. Germline-derived CDR1 and CDR2 are GTSNPN and SVGIG (reference sequence). This CDR3 reads CAWSVRGVGTDTQYF. CDR3 bases: TGTGCCTGGAGTGTACGAGGAGTTGGAACAGATACGCAGTATTTT.

This clonotype was observed a few times. The rearrangement joins TRBV15 to TRBJ2-3; 11 positions match TRBD1. The CDR3 length is 16 residues. With V trimmed by 5 bases and J by 3 bases, 7 bases remained unmatched. Germline-derived CDR1 and CDR2 are LNHNV and YYDKDF (reference sequence). The CDR3 nucleotides are TGTGCCACCAGCTACTTCAGGGACAGGGGGACAGATACGCAGTATTTT. This gives the protein CATSYFRDRGTDTQYF.

This clonotype was seen a single time. The J gene is TRBJ1-4, the V gene TRBV4-2; TRBD1 matches at 8 bases. This CDR3 is built from 15 residues. Germline CDR1 and CDR2: LGHNA and YNFKEQ. J lost 2 bases, V lost 6 bases, and 5 bases had no gene match. The CDR3, as DNA: TGTGCCAGCAGTCCCCACAGGGGGACTAATGAAAAACTGTTTTTT. Translated: CASSPHRGTNEKLFF.

The V call is TRBV7-6, the J call TRBJ2-5; TRBD2 might be the D (5 bases). Deletions cut 7 bases from V and 4 bases from J, with 19 bases between. CDR3 size: 15 residues. The germline CDR1 and CDR2 sequences are SGHVS and FNYEAQ. The CDR3 here is CASTLGEGSLETQYF. The CDR3 DNA reads TGTGCCAGCACCCTCGGAGAGGGCTCGCTAGAGACCCAGTACTTC.

The chain couples TRBV7-9 to TRBJ2-3; the D is unclear. CDR1 and CDR2 (germline): SEHNR, FQNEAQ (reference sequence). This CDR3 has 15 amino acids. Trimming removed 2 bases at V and 0 bases at J, with 9 bases between. The CDR3 DNA sequence: TGTGCCAGCAGCTTATTTACGGAAAGCACAGATACGCAGTATTTT. Amino acids: CASSLFTESTDTQYF.

The J gene is TRBJ1-6, the V gene TRBV29-1, with D hard to call. CDR1 and CDR2 (germline): SQVTM, ANQGSEA. This CDR3 comprises 16 residues. With 5 bases removed from V and 0 bases from J, the gap between germline ends came to 14 bases. For the CDR3, the DNA is TGCAGCGTTCCGGCTTCGGAAAGCTCCTATAATTCACCCCTCCACTTT. Encoded protein: CSVPASESSYNSPLHF.

This clonotype has more than one count but fewer than ten. This chain uses TRBV19 with TRBJ2-1; D is perhaps TRBD1 (7 bases). Trimming pared 3 bases from V and 5 bases from J, leaving 14 bases between. The CDR3 runs 15 residues. The germline gives CDR1 LNHDA, CDR2 SQIVND (reference sequence). CDR3 DNA: TGTGCCAGTAGTATCGCGGGCAGGGGGGACAATGAGCAGTTCTTC. This sequence encodes CASSIAGRGDNEQFF.

This clonotype has just a few counts. The chain uses TRBV7-2 and TRBJ1-2, with D possibly being TRBD1 (6 bases). CDR3 size: 13 residues. With 1 base removed from V and 3 bases from J, the gap between germline ends came to 6 bases. Germline assignment: CDR1 SGHTA and CDR2 FQGNSA. The chain's CDR3 is CASSLGGHYGYTF. DNA for the CDR3: TGTGCCAGCAGCTTAGGGGGGCACTATGGCTACACCTTC.

This clonotype is a singleton in its sample. The chain combines TRBV7-2 with TRBJ2-1; tentatively, D is TRBD2 (5 bases). Per germline, CDR1 SGHTA and CDR2 FQGNSA. The CDR3 is 15 residues long. With 3 bases removed from V and 7 bases from J, the gap between germline ends came to 16 bases. CDR3 region: CASSFFAFEGNEQFF. CDR3 DNA sequence: TGTGCCAGCAGCTTCTTTGCCTTCGAGGGAAATGAGCAGTTCTTC.